This record concerns one T cell receptor (beta chain) sequence. It has no known antigen specificity. Per-nucleotide qualities are absent, and no much larger clonotype sits a single base away. This sample was included in a study of blood T cells in healthy people across ages (dated by TCRdb to 2015 to 2017). Some background on the complete study: In model experiments, roughly one uniquely barcoded TCR beta cDNA molecule per two T cells was captured by template switching. Two additional independent replicas of 1 million unique cDNA reads from the same blood draw were analyzed for two donors (one aged 18 to 30 and one aged 80 or older). The donors were divided into four age groups: young (average around 17 years), middle-aged (approximately 39), aged (about 60) and long-lived (around 80). To avoid experimental bias, donors of different ages were randomly spread across the sequencing lanes. Age-related changes in TCR beta repertoire diversity were measured in the study by deep sequencing normalized with unique cDNA molecular identifiers.

The roughly 39 donors, aged roughly 6 to 90 years, were systemically healthy Caucasian individuals from Russia. Each donor gave ten milliliters of peripheral blood, drawn into EDTA-treated Vacutainer tubes. Ficoll-Paque density-gradient centrifugation was used to isolate PBMCs, with at least 6.5 million per sample. Total RNA was extracted from PBMCs with Trizol reagent, with at least 6 micrograms obtained per sample. Naive CD45RAhigh/CD27high T cell percentages were measured by flow cytometry on a PBMC aliquot from every donor. The library relied on 5' RACE. The reads were generated on an Illumina HiSeq 2500. A second roughly 6 to 11 cycle PCR used a sample-barcoded 5' primer and a J-beta primer mix. Each TCR beta cDNA molecule received a unique molecular identifier from a template-switch 5' adaptor carrying 12 random nucleotides. At least 2.5 million CDR3-containing paired-end reads were obtained from each sample. All of the RNA was converted into first-strand cDNA using the Mint cDNA synthesis kit, with a TRBC-specific oligonucleotide serving as the primer. Following uracil-DNA glycosylase treatment, a first 18-cycle PCR with universal primers M1SS and BC2_uni_R was performed on all cDNA. The source study handled its data this way. Each sample was normalized by randomly selecting 1 million high-quality reads, each carrying a distinct molecular identifier. Instead of being binned into consensus sequences, reads with shared molecular identifiers were discarded. CDR3 identification, clonotype clustering and error correction used MiTCR with a Q25 quality threshold and the strictest error-elimination algorithm. Lower-bound total TCR beta diversity was estimated with a nonparametric unseen species model using Euler transformation. The public reads were reanalyzed by TCRdb: fastp trimming at Q25, MiXCR alignment, in-frame beta chains only. Every entry covers one CDR3 protein and lists the most common genes and DNA from its rows. These V and J calls are TCRdb output, not the study's own analysis. The sample yields roughly 650,000 distinct CDR3 sequences; about 30% were counted once. 15% of the sample comes from the top ten.

Via the germline V gene, CDR1 is MNHEY and CDR2 SVGEGT. The CDR3 runs 15 residues from the cysteine to the phenylalanine. Just CDR3 DNA is preserved here, 45 bases in frame from base 1. The germline ends are 8 bases apart after V is trimmed by 2 bases and J by 1 base. Summary of the overall study and its limitations: A strong correlation was found between observed TCR beta diversity and the percentage of naive T cells measured by flow cytometry. Estimates of total diversity based on one million sequenced T cells were considered lower bounds and underestimates. As age increased, observed TCR beta diversity per million T cells dropped in a roughly linear way, and a significant reduction was already evident by age about 40. Conclusive comparison of naive and antigen-experienced compartments was prevented by the profiling of bulk unsorted PBMCs. The CMV infection status of donors was not known, potentially confounding age-related changes in expanded clonotypes. The long-lived group showed more naive CD4+ T cells, fewer expanded clones and increased TCR diversity than the aged group, suggesting age selection.

Sequenced material: blood. The rearranged segments are TRBV6-2 or TRBV6-3 and TRBJ2-2, with TRBD1 perhaps the D gene, on 5 matching bases. This clonotype originated in a woman older than 75 in good health. Donor details come from another sample of the same person, matched by shared clones. The CDR3 sequence is CASSYQGLNTGELFF. The sequence in DNA is TGTGCCAGCAGTTACCAGGGTCTGAACACCGGGGAGCTGTTTTTT.